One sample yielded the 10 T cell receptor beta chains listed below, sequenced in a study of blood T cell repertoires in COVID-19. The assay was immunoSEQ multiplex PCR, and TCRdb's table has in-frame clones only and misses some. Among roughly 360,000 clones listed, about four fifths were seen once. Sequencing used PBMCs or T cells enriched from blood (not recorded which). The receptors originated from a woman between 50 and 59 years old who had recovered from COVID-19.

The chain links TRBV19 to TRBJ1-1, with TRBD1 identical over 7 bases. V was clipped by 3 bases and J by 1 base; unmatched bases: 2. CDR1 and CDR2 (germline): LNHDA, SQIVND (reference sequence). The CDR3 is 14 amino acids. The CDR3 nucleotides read TGTGCCAGTAGTATGGGACAGACGAACACTGAAGCTTTCTTT. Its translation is CASSMGQTNTEAFF.

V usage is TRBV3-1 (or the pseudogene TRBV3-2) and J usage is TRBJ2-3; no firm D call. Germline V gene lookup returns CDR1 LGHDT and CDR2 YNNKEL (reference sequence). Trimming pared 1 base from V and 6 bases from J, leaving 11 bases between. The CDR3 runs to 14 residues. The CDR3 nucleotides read TGTGCCAGCAGCCAAGCGTCTTCCTCCGATACGCAGTATTTT. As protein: CASSQASSSDTQYF.

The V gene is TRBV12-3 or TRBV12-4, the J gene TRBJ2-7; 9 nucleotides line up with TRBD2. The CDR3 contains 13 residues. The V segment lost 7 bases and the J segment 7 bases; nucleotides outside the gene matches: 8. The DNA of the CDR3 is TGTGCCAGCACCGGAGCAAGCGGGAGGGAGCAGTACTTC. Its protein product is CASTGASGREQYF.

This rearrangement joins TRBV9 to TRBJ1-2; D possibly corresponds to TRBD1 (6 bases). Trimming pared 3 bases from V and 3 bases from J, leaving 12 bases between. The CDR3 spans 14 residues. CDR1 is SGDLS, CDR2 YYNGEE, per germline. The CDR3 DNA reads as TGTGCCAGCAGCGAAACAGGGAGGGACTATGGCTACACCTTC. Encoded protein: CASSETGRDYGYTF.

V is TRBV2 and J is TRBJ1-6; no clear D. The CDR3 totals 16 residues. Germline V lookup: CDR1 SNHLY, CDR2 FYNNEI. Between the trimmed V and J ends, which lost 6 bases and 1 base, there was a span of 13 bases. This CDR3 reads CASRRKVESYNSPLHF. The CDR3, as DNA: TGTGCCAGCAGACGAAAAGTCGAGTCCTATAATTCACCCCTCCACTTT.

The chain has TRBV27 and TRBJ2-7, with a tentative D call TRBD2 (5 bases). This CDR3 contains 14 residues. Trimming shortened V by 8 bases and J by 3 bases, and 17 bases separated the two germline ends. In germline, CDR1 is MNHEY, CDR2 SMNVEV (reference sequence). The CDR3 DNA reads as TGTGCCAGCCGTGGGGTGAGCGAGGGCTACGAGCAGTACTTC. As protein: CASRGVSEGYEQYF.

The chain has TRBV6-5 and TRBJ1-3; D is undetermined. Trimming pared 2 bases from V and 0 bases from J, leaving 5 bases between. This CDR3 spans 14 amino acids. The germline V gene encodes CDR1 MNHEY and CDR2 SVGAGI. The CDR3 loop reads CASSYRVSGNTIYF. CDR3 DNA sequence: TGTGCCAGCAGTTACAGAGTCTCTGGAAACACCATATATTTT.

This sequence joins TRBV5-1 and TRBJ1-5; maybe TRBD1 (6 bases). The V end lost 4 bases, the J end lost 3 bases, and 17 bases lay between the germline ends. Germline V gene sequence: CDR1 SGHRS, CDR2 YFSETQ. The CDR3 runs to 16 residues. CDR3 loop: CASSRLQGSPNQPQHF. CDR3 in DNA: TGCGCCAGCAGCAGATTACAGGGTTCTCCCAATCAGCCCCAGCATTTT.

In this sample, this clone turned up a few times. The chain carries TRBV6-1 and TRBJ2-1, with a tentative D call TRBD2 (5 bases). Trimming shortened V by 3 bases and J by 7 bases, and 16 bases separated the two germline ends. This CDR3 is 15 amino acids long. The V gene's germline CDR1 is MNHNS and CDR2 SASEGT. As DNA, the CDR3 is TGTGCCAGCAGTGACCGGGGTCTACAGAGAAATGAGCAGTTCTTC. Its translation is CASSDRGLQRNEQFF.

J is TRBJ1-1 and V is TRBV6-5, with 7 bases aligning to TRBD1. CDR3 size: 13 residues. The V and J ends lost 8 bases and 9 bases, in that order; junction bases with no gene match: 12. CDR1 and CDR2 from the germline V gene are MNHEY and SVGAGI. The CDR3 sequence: CASGLRDSHKAFF. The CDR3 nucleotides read TGTGCCAGCGGACTGCGGGACAGCCACAAAGCTTTCTTT.